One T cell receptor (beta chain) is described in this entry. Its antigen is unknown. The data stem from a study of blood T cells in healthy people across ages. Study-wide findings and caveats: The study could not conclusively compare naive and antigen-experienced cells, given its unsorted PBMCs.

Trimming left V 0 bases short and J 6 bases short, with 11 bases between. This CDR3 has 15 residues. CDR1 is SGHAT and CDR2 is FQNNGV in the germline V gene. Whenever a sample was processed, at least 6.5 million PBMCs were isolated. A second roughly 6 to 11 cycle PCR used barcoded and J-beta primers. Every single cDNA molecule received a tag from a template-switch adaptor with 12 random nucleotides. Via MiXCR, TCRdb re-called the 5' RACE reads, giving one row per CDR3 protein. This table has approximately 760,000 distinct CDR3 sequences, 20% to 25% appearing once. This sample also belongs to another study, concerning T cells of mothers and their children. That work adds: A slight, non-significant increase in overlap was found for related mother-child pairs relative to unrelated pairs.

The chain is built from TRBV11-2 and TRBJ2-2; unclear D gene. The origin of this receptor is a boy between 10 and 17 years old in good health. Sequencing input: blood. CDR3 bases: TGTGCCAGCAGCTTAGATTATAACTCTCCCGGGGAGCTGTTTTTT. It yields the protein CASSLDYNSPGELFF. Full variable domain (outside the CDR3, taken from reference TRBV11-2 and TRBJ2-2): EAGVAQSPRYKIIEKRQSVAFWCNPISGHATLYWYQQILGQGPKLLIQFQNNGVVDDSQLPKDRFSAERLKGVDSTLKIQPAKLEDSAVYLCASSLDYNSPGELFFGEGSRLTVL.